This TCR beta chain was recovered during a study of T cells in Graves' hyperthyroidism and ophthalmopathy. Study-wide results and caveats: A 13 V-J signature model discriminated ophthalmopathy versus stable hyperthyroidism.

In its sample, this clonotype was seen many times. Its antigen is not identified. RNA transcripts gave rise to amplified TCR beta CDR3 regions. An initial round of RT-PCR targeting the TCR CDR3 relied on the HTBI primer set. Each CDR3 protein is one row after TCRdb ran MiXCR on the multiplex PCR reads. The sample shows a few hundred thousand distinct CDR3 sequences, around 19% of them seen only once. V shed 7 bases, J shed 6 bases, and the junction held 11 bases outside the gene matches. CDR1 and CDR2 (germline): SGHRS, YFSETQ. This CDR3 spans 16 amino acids. Graves' hyperthyroidism was deemed stable absent ophthalmopathy progression within 18 months. Diagnosing involved the use of clinical symptoms, serum thyroxine and TRAb, thyroid ultrasound and orbital computed tomography.

The TCR sequence derives from a man aged 40-50 years with Graves' hyperthyroidism. The J gene is TRBJ2-1, the V gene TRBV5-1; 12 bases fit TRBD1. Sequenced input: blood. The DNA of the CDR3 is TGCGCCAGCTCCCCCTGGGACAGGGGGCATCTCAATGAGCAGTTCTTC. This sequence encodes CASSPWDRGHLNEQFF.